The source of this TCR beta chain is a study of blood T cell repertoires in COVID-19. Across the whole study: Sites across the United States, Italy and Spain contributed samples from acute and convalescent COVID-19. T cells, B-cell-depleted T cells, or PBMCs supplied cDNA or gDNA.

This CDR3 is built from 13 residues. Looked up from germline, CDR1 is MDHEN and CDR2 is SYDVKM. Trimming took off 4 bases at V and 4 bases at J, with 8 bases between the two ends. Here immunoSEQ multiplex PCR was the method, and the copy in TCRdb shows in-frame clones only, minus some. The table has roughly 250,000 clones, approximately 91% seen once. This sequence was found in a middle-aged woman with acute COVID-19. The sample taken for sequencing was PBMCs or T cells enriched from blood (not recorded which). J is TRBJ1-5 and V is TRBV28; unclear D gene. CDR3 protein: CASSSQMNQPQHF. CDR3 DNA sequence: TGTGCCAGCAGTTCACAAATGAATCAGCCCCAGCATTTT.